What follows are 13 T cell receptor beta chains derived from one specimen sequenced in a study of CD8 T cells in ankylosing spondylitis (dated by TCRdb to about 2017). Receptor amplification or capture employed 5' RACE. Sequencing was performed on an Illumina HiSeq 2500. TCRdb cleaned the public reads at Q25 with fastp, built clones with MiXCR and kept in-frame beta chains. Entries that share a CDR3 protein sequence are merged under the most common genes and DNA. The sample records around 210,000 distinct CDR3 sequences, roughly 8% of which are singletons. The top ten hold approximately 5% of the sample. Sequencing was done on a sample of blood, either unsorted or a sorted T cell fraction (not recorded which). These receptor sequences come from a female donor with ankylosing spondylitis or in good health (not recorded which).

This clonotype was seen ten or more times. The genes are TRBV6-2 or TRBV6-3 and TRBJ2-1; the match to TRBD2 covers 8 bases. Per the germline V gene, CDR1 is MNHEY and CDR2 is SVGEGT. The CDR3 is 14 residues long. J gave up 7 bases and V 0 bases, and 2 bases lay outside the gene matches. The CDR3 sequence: CASSYSRGRNEQFF. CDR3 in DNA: TGTGCCAGCAGTTACTCTCGCGGGAGGAATGAGCAGTTCTTC.

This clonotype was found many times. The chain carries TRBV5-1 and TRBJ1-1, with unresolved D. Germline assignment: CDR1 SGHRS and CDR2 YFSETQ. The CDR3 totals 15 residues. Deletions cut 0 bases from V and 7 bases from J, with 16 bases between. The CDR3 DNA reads TGCGCCAGCAGCTTGGACTATCGAGAATCAGGTGAAGCTTTCTTT. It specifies CASSLDYRESGEAFF.

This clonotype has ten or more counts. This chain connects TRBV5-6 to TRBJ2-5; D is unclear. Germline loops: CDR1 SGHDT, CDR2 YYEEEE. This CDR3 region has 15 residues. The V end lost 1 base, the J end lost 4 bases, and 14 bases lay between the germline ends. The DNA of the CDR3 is TGTGCCAGCAGCTTGATCAAAGCCGTGGGAGAGACCCAGTACTTC. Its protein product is CASSLIKAVGETQYF. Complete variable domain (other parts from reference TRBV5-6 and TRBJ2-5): DAGVTQSPTHLIKTRGQQVTLRCSPKSGHDTVSWYQQALGQGPQFIFQYYEEEERQRGNFPDRFSGHQFPNYSSELNVNALLLGDSALYLCASSLIKAVGETQYFGPGTRLLVL.

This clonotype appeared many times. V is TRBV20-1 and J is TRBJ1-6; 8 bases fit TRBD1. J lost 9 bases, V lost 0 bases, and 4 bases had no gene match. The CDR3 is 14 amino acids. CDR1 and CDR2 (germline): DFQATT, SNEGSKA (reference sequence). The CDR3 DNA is TGCAGTGCTAGAGAGGACAGGGCTAGTTCACCCCTCCACTTT. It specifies CSAREDRASSPLHF.

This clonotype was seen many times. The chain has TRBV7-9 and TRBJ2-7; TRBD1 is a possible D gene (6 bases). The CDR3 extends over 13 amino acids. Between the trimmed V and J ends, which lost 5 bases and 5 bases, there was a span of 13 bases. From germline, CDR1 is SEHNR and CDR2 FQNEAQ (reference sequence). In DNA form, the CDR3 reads TGTGCCAGCAGCCCCACAGGGTTAGACGAGCAGTACTTC. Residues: CASSPTGLDEQYF.

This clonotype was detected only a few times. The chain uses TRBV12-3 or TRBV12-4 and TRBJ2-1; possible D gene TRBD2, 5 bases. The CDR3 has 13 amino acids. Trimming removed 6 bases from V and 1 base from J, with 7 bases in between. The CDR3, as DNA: TGTGCCAGCAGGGACTTTTCCTACAATGAGCAGTTCTTC. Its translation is CASRDFSYNEQFF.

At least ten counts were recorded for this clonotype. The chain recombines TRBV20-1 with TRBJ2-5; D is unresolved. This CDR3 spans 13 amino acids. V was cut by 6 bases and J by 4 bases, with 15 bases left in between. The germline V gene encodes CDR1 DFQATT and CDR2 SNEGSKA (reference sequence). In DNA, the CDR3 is TGCAGTGCCGACCTTAGGAGAGGAGAGACCCAGTACTTC. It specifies CSADLRRGETQYF.

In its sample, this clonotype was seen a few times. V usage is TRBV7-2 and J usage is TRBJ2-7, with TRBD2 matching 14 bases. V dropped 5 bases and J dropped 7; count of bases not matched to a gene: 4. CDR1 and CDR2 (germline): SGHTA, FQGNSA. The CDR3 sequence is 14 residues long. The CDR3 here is CASSPTSGRGEQYF. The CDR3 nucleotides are TGTGCCAGCAGCCCGACTAGCGGGAGGGGGGAGCAGTACTTC.

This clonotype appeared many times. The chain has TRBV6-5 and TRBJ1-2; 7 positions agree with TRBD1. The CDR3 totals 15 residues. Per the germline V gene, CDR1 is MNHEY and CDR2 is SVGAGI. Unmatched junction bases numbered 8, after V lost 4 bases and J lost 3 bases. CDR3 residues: CASSSTGTAYYGYTF. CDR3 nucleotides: TGTGCCAGCAGTTCTACCGGGACAGCCTACTATGGCTACACCTTC.

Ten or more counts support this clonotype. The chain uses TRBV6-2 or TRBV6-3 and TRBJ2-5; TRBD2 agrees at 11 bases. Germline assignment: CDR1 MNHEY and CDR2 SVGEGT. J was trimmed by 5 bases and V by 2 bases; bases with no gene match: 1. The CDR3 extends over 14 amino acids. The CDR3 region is CASSYLAGGETQYF. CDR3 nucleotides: TGTGCCAGCAGTTACCTAGCGGGAGGTGAGACCCAGTACTTC.

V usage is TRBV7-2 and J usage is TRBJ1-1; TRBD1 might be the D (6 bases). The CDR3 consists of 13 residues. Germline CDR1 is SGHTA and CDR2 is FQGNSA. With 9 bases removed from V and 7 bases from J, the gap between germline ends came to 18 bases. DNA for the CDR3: TGTGCCAGTACCTTCCTGGGGGGCCGTGAAGCTTTCTTT. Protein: CASTFLGGREAFF.

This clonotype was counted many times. The CDR3 is CASSLRLAGTGGRDEQFF. The CDR3 bases are TGTGCCAGCAGCTTGCGGCTAGCGGGAACGGGGGGGCGCGATGAGCAGTTCTTC. V usage is TRBV5-5 and J usage is TRBJ2-1; TRBD2 aligns across 9 bases. This CDR3 comprises 18 residues. V lost 1 base to trimming and J lost 8 bases; unmatched junction nucleotides: 16. The V gene's germline CDR1 is SGHKS and CDR2 YYEKEE (reference sequence).

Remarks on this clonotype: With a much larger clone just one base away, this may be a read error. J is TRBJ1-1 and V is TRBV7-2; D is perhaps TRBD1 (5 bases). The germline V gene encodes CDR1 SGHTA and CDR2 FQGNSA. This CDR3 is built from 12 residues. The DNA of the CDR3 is TGTGCCAGCAGCTTAGGGGGGGGAATGGCTTCCTTT. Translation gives CASSLGGGMASF.